This TCR beta chain was identified in a study of cytomegalovirus exposure and HLA in healthy donors. With 1 base removed from V and 2 bases from J, the gap between germline ends came to 9 bases. This CDR3 is 14 amino acids long. Germline lookup yields CDR1 MGHRA and CDR2 YSYEKL. Study-wide points: There was a cluster of highly shared sequence variants that was likely a sequencing artifact.

Researchers ran the PCR with 60 Vbeta and 13 Jbeta primers. TCRdb's table, derived via immunoSEQ multiplex PCR, lists solely in-frame clones and lacks some. The table shows some 120,000 clones, with more than 65% occurring only once. As for this clone: Its specificity is not known.

J is TRBJ2-7 and V is TRBV4-1; D gene ambiguous. The sample consisted of PBMCs. The origin of this receptor is a man aged 18 to 29 in good health and CMV-seropositive. The CDR3 nucleotides are TGCGCCAGCAGCCAAGCCGGCGGAACCTACGAGCAGTACTTC. The encoded protein is CASSQAGGTYEQYF.